This record looks at one TCR beta chain sequence and its context. These data are taken from a study of blood T cells in healthy people across ages. The germline V and J ends were trimmed by 5 bases and 0 bases, with 10 bases remaining between them. The CDR3 is made up of 14 amino acids. Looked up from germline, CDR1 is DFQATT and CDR2 is SNEGSKA (reference sequence). Together with a sample-barcoded 5' primer, a J-beta primer mix was included in a second PCR lasting about 6 to 11 cycles. TCRdb reprocessed the 5' RACE reads with MiXCR, giving one entry per CDR3 protein. The data hold 850,000 to 1,100,000 distinct CDR3 sequences, with more than 30% observed a single time.

V is TRBV20-1 and J is TRBJ2-2; no reliable D call. Sequencing was performed on blood. The TCR sequence derives from a man aged 18 to 35 in good health. The DNA of the CDR3 is TGCAGTGCTCCCCCCCCACCGAACACCGGGGAGCTGTTTTTT. It yields the protein CSAPPPPNTGELFF.